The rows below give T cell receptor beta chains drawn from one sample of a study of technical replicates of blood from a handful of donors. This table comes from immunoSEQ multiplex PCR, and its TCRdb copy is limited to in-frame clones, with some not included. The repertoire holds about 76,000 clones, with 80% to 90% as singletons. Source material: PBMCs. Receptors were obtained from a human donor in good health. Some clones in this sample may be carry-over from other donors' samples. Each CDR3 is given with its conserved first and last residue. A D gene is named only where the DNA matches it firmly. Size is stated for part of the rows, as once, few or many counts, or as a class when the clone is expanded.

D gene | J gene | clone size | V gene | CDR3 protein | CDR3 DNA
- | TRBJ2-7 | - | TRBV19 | CASIPREGEQYF | TGTGCCAGTATCCCCAGGGAAGGCGAGCAGTACTTC
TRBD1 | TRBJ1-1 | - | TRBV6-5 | CASSYSTPGGTEAFF | TGTGCCAGCAGTTACTCTACCCCAGGGGGAACTGAAGCTTTCTTT
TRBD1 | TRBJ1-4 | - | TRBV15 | CATSRDQGANEKLFF | TGTGCCACCAGCAGAGATCAGGGGGCGAATGAAAAACTGTTTTTT
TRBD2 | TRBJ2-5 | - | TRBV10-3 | CAISESLAGAGDQYF | TGTGCCATCAGTGAGTCACTAGCGGGGGCTGGGGACCAGTACTTC
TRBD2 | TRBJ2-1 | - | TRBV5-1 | CASSLALAGGGEQFF | TGCGCCAGCAGCTTGGCACTAGCGGGGGGCGGTGAGCAGTTCTTC
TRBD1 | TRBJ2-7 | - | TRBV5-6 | CASSLAGTGSHEQYF | TGTGCCAGCAGCTTGGCCGGGACAGGTAGCCACGAGCAGTACTTC
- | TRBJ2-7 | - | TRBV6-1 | CASMPGITEQYF | TGTGCCAGCATGCCAGGGATTACCGAGCAGTACTTC
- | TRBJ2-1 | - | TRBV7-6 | CASSYESDEQFF | TGTGCCAGCAGCTACGAGTCCGATGAGCAGTTCTTC
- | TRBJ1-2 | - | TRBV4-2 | CASSRGNYGYTF | TGTGCCAGCAGCAGGGGGAACTATGGCTACACCTTC
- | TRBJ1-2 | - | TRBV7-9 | CASRTDTPRDYGYTF | TGTGCCAGCAGGACGGACACACCCCGGGACTATGGCTACACCTTC
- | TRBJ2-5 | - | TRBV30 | CAWSAGETQYF | TGTGCCTGGAGTGCCGGAGAGACCCAGTACTTC
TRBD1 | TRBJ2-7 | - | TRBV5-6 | CASSLPGQGAYEQYF | TGTGCCAGCAGCCTGCCGGGACAGGGGGCCTACGAGCAGTACTTC
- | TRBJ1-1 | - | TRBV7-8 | CASSLAGQMNTEAFF | TGTGCCAGCAGCTTAGCGGGACAAATGAACACTGAAGCTTTCTTT
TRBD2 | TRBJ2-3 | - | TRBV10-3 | CAISEFWGGSTDTQYF | TGTGCCATCAGTGAGTTCTGGGGGGGTAGCACAGATACGCAGTATTTT
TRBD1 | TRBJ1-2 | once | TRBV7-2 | CASSLMPGGTYGYTF | TGTGCCAGCAGCTTAATGCCAGGGGGGACTTATGGCTACACCTTC
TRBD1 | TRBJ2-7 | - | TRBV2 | CASSAWTGTYEQYF | TGTGCCAGCAGTGCTTGGACAGGGACCTACGAGCAGTACTTC
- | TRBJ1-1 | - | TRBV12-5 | CASGLVQNKNTEAFF | TGTGCTAGTGGTTTGGTACAGAACAAGAACACTGAAGCTTTCTTT
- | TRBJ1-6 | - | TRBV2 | CAIRVRREGPLHF | TGTGCTATCAGGGTGAGGAGGGAAGGTCCCCTCCACTTT
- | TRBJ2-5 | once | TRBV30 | CAWGQLAKETQYF | TGTGCCTGGGGACAGTTGGCAAAAGAGACCCAGTACTTC
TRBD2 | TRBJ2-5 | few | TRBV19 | CASSGGAGGIQETQYF | TGTGCCAGTAGTGGAGGGGCGGGAGGAATCCAAGAGACCCAGTACTTC
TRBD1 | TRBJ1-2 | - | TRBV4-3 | CASSQDYRDRGKDTF | TGCGCCAGCAGCCAAGATTACCGGGACAGGGGAAAGGACACCTTC
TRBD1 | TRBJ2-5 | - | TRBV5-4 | CASSLGQALQETQYF | TGTGCCAGCAGCCTGGGACAGGCCCTCCAAGAGACCCAGTACTTC
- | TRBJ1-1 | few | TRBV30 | CAWSVGNTEAFF | TGTGCCTGGAGTGTCGGGAACACTGAAGCTTTCTTT
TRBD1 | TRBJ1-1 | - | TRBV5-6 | CASRANDRAEYDYTEAFF | TGTGCCAGCAGGGCCAATGACAGGGCTGAGTATGATTACACTGAAGCTTTCTTT
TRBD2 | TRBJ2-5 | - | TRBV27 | CASSLSSGGTETQYF | TGTGCCAGCAGTTTATCTAGCGGGGGGACGGAGACCCAGTACTTC
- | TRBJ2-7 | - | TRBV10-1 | CASSESTRAGTSYEQYF | TGCGCCAGCAGTGAGTCGACTCGGGCGGGAACCTCCTACGAGCAGTACTTC
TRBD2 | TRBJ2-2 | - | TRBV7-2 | CASSRTSPGELFF | TGTGCCAGCAGCCGGACTAGCCCCGGGGAGCTGTTTTTT
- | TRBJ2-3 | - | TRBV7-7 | CASSPSGLGGKQYF | TGTGCCAGCAGCCCCTCCGGCTTGGGGGGTAAGCAGTATTTT
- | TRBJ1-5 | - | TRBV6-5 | CASSYAPGNQPQHF | TGTGCCAGCAGTTACGCGCCCGGCAATCAGCCCCAGCATTTT
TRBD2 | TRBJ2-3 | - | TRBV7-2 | CASSLRLAGGWADTQYF | TGTGCCAGCAGCTTGAGGCTAGCGGGAGGTTGGGCAGATACGCAGTATTTT
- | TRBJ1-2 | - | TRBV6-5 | CASSYSMGRYGYTF | TGTGCCAGCAGTTACTCGATGGGCCGGTATGGCTACACCTTC
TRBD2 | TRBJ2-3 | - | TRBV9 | CASSAQRLAGTDTQYF | TGTGCCAGCAGCGCCCAACGACTAGCGGGGACAGATACGCAGTATTTT
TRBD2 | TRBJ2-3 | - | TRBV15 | CATSRDTAGGGSSTDTQYF | TGTGCCACCAGCAGAGACACGGCCGGCGGGGGGTCTAGCACAGATACGCAGTATTTT
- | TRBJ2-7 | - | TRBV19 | CASSAVDRSYEQYF | TGTGCCAGTAGTGCCGTAGACAGGTCCTACGAGCAGTACTTC
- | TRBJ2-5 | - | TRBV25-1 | CASSVGTSAQETQYF | TGTGCCAGCAGTGTGGGGACATCCGCCCAAGAGACCCAGTACTTC
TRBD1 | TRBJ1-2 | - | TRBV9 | CASSEGDRGFYGYTF | TGTGCCAGCAGCGAGGGGGACAGGGGGTTCTATGGCTACACCTTC
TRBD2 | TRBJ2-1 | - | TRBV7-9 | CASSLGVISGLVSYNEQFF | TGTGCCAGCAGCTTAGGGGTTATATCGGGACTAGTTTCCTACAATGAGCAGTTCTTC